Listed here is a single TCR beta chain. Healthy bone marrow donors formed the donor group. The sample originates from a study of cytomegalovirus exposure and HLA in healthy donors. The CDR3 spans 16 residues. The trim removed 0 bases at V and 1 base at J, leaving 0 bases unmatched. Germline V gene sequence: CDR1 SGHNT, CDR2 YYREEE (reference sequence). 13 Jbeta primers and 60 Vbeta primers were used for the PCR. The method was immunoSEQ multiplex PCR; TCRdb's version includes in-frame clones alone and lacks a portion of them. There are some 120,000 clones in the sample; roughly 74% occur only once, and roughly 4% lies in the top ten.

The TCR sequence derives from a woman between 45 and 65 years old in good health and CMV-seropositive. Sequenced input: PBMCs. The chain uses TRBV5-4 and TRBJ2-2, with 10 bases lining up with TRBD2. The CDR3 loop reads CASSLGLAGNTGELFF. The CDR3 coding sequence is TGTGCCAGCAGCTTGGGACTAGCGGGGAACACCGGGGAGCTGTTTTTT.